This T cell receptor beta chain was retrieved from a study of control samples from healthy donors and cancer patients (dated by TCRdb to the early 2020s). The CDR3 numbers 13 residues from cysteine through phenylalanine. Kept here is only the CDR3 DNA, which spans 39 bases and is read in frame from base 1. The germline V gene encodes CDR1 SQVTM and CDR2 ANQGSEA. V is pared back by 6 bases and J by 7 bases, with 18 bases lying between the germline termini. Library generation was performed with the immunoSEQ multiplex PCR assay. TCRdb provides this immuneACCESS table in a form limited to in-frame rearrangements. Some clones are lacking; in checked studies, under half of them reflect an unresolved V gene, and why the rest are absent is not known. The table for this sample lists some 94,000 clones; 86% of them were counted only once. Together, the top ten hold 1.3% of the sample. Details on this clone: Its binding antigen is unknown. No much larger clonotype is one base removed from it; base qualities were not supplied.

Rearrangement joined TRBV29-1 to TRBJ1-2; no D gene can be assigned with confidence. This clonotype was sampled from a woman aged 45 to 65 in good health. The sample consisted of blood. The CDR3 protein sequence reads: CSVSQERDSGYTF. In nucleotides, the sequence is TGCAGCGTCTCACAAGAACGAGACTCTGGCTACACCTTC.